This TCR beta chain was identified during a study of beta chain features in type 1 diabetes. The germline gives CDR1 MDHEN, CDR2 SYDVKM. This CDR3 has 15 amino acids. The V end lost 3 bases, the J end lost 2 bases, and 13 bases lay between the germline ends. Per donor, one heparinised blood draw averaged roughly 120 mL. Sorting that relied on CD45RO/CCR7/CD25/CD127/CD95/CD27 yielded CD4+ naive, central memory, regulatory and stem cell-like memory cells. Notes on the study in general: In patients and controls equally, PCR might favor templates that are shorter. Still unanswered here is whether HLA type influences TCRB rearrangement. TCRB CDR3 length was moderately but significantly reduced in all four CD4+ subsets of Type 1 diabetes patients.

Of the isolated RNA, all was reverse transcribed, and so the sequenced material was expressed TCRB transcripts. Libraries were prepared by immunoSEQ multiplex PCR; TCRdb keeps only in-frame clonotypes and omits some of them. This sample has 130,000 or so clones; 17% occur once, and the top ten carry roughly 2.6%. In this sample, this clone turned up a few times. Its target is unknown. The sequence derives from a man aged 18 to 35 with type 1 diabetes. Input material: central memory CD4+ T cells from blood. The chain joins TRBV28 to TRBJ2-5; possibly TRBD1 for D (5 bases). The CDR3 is CASSFKGAFQETQYF. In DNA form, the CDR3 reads TGTGCCAGCAGTTTTAAAGGGGCATTTCAAGAGACCCAGTACTTC.